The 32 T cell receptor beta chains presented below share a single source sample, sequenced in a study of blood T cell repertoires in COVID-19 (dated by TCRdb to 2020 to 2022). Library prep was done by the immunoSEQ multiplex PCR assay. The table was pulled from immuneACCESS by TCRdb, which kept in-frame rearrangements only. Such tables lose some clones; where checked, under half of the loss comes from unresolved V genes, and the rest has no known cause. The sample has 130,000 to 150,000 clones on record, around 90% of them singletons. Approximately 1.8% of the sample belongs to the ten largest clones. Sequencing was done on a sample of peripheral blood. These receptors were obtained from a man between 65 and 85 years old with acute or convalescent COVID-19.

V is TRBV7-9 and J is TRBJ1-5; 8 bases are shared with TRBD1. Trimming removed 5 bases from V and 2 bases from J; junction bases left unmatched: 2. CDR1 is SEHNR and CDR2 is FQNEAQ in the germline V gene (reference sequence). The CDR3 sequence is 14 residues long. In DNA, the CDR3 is TGTGCCAGCAGCCGGGGACAGGGCAATCAGCCCCAGCATTTT. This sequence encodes CASSRGQGNQPQHF. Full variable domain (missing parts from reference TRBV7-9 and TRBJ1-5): DTGVSQNPRHKITKRGQNVTFRCDPISEHNRLYWYRQTLGQGPEFLTYFQNEAQLEKSRLLSDRFSAERPKGSFSTLEIQRTEQGDSAMYLCASSRGQGNQPQHFGDGTRLSIL.

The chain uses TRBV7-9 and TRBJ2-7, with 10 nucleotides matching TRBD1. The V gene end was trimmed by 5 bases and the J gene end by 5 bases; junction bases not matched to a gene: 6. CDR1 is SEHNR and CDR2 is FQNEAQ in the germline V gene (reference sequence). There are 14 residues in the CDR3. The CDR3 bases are TGTGCCAGCAGCCCTCGGGACAGGGGCCACGAGCAGTACTTC. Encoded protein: CASSPRDRGHEQYF. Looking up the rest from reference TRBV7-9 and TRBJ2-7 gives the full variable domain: DTGVSQNPRHKITKRGQNVTFRCDPISEHNRLYWYRQTLGQGPEFLTYFQNEAQLEKSRLLSDRFSAERPKGSFSTLEIQRTEQGDSAMYLCASSPRDRGHEQYFGPGTRLTVT.

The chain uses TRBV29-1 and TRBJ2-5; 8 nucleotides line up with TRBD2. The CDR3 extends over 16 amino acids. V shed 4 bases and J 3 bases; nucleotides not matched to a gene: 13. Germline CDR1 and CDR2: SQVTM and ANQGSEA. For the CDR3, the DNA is TGCAGCGTTGTCAAGTTGGTAGCGGGGCCAGAAGAGACCCAGTACTTC. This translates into CSVVKLVAGPEETQYF.

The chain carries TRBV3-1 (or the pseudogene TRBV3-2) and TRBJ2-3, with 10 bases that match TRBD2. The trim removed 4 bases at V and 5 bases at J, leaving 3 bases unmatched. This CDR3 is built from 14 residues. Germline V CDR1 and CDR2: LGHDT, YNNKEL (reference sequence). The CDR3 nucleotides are TGTGCCAGCAGCCTAGCGGGGGGCAGAGATACGCAGTATTTT. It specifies CASSLAGGRDTQYF.

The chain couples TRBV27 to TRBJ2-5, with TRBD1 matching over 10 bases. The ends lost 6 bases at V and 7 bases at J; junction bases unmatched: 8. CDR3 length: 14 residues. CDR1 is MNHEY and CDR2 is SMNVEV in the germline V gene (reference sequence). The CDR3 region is CASRGTGQGVTQYF. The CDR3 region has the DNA TGTGCCAGCAGGGGAACAGGACAGGGGGTGACCCAGTACTTC.

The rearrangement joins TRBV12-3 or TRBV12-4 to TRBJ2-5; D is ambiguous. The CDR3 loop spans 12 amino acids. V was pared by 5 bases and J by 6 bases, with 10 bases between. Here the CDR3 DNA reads TGTGCCAGCAGTCGCGAAATTAAGACCCAGTACTTC. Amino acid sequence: CASSREIKTQYF.

The DNA of the CDR3 is TGTGCCAGGGGACAGGGTACCAACGTCCTGACTTTC. It is translated as CARGQGTNVLTF. V and J are TRBV2 and TRBJ2-6; 9 bases are a match to TRBD1. The germline V gene has CDR1 SNHLY and CDR2 FYNNEI. The V segment lost 9 bases and the J segment 8 bases; nucleotides outside the gene matches: 2. This CDR3 is 12 amino acids long.

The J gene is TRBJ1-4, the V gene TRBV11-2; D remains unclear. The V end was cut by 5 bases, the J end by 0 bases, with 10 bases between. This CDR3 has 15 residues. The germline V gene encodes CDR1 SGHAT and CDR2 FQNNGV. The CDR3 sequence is CASSHPVATNEKLFF. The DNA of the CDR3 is TGTGCCAGCAGCCACCCGGTTGCAACTAATGAAAAACTGTTTTTT.

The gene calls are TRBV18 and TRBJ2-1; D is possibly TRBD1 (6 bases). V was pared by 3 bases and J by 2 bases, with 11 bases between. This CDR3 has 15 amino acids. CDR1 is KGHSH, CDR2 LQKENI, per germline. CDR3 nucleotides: TGTGCCAGCTCACCGGGGACAAACGCCTACAATGAGCAGTTCTTC. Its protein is CASSPGTNAYNEQFF.

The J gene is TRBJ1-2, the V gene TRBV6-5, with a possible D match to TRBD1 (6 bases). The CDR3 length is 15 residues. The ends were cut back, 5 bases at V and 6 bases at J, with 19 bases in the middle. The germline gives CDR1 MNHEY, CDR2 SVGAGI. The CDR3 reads CASSLGAGLANGYTF. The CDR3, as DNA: TGTGCCAGCAGTCTGGGGGCAGGGCTCGCGAATGGCTACACCTTC.

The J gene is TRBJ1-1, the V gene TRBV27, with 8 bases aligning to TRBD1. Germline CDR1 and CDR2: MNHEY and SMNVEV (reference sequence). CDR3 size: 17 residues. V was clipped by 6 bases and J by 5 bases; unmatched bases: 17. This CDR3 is CASSHRGVGRGGTEAFF. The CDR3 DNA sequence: TGTGCCAGCAGCCACAGGGGGGTAGGGAGAGGTGGGACTGAAGCTTTCTTT.

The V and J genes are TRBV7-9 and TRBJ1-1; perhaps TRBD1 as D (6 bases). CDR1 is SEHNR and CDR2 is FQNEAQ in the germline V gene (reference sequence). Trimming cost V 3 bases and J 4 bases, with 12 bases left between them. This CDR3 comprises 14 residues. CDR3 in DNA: TGTGCCAGCAGCTTGGCAGGGACAAGCACTGAAGCTTTCTTT. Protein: CASSLAGTSTEAFF.

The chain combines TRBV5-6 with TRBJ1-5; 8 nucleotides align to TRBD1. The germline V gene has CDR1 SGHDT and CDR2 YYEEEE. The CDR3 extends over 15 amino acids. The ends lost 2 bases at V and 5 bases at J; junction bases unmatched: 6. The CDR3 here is CASSLKDRAYQPQHF. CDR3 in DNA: TGTGCCAGCAGCTTAAAGGACAGGGCTTATCAGCCCCAGCATTTT.

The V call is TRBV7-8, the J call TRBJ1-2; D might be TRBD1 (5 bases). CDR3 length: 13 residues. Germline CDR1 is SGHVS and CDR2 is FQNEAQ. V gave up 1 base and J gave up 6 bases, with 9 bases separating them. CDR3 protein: CASSLGGGDGYTF. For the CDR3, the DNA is TGTGCCAGCAGCTTAGGGGGGGGAGATGGCTACACCTTC.

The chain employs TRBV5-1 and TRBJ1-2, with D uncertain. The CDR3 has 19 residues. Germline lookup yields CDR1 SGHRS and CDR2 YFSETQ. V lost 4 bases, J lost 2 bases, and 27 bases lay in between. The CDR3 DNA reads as TGCGCCAGCAGCCCGGAAGGAGCAGCCCTCACTAAAGGAAACTATGGCTACACCTTC. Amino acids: CASSPEGAALTKGNYGYTF.

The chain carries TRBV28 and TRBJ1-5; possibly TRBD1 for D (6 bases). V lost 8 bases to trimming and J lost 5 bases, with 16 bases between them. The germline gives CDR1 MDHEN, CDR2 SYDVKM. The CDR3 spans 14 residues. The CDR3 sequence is CASSAGGRHQPQHF. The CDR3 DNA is TGTGCCAGCTCCGCGGGGGGGCGACATCAGCCCCAGCATTTT.

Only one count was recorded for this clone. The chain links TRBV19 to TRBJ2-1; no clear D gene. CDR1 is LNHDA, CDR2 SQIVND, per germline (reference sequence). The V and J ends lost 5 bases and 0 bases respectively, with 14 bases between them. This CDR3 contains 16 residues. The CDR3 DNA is TGTGCCAGTAGTCTCGCTTCAGGCAGCTCCTACAATGAGCAGTTCTTC. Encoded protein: CASSLASGSSYNEQFF.

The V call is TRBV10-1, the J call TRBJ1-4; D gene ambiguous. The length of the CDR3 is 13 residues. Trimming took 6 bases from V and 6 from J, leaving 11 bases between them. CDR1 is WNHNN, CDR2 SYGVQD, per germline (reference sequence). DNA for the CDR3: TGCGCCAGCAGCTCAGGTGTCTATGAAAAACTGTTTTTT. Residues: CASSSGVYEKLFF.

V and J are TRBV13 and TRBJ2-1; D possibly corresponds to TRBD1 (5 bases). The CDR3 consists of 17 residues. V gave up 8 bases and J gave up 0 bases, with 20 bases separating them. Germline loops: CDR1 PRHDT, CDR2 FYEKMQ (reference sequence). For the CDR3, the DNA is TGTGCCAGCCGCGGCCGGAAACAGGCGAGCTCCTACAATGAGCAGTTCTTC. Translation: CASRGRKQASSYNEQFF.

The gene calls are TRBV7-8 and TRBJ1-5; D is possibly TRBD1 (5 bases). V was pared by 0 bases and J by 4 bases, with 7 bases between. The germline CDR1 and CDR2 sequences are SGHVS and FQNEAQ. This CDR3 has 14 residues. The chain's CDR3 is CASSLAAGNQPQHF. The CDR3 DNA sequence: TGTGCCAGCAGCTTAGCGGCAGGGAATCAGCCCCAGCATTTT.

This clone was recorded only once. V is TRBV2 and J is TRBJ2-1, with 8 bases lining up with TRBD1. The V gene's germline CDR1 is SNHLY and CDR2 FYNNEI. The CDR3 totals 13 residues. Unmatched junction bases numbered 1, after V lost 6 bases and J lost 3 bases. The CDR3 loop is CASRGTGYNEQFF. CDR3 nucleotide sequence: TGTGCCAGCAGGGGGACAGGCTACAATGAGCAGTTCTTC. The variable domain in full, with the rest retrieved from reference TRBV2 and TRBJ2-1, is EPEVTQTPSHQVTQMGQEVILRCVPISNHLYFYWYRQILGQKVEFLVSFYNNEISEKSEIFDDQFSVERPDGSNFTLKIRSTKLEDSAMYFCASRGTGYNEQFFGPGTRLTVL.

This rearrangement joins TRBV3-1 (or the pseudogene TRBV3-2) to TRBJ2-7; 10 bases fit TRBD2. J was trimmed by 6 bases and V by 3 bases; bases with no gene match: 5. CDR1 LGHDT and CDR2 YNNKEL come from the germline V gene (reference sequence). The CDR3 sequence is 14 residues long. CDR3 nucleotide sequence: TGTGCCAGCAGCCAGTCACTAGCGGGACGCGAGCAGTACTTC. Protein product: CASSQSLAGREQYF.

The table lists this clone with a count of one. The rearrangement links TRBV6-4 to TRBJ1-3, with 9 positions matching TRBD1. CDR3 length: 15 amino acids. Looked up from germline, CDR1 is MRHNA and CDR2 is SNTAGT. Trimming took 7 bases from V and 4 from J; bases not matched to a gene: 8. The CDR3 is CASTGQGASGNTIYF. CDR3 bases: TGTGCCAGCACGGGACAGGGTGCATCGGGAAACACCATATATTTT.

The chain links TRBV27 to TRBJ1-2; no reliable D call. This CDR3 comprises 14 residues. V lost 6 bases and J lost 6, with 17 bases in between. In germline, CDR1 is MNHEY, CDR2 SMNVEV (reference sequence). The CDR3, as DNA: TGTGCCAGCAGCAAGGACTGGGTGGGCAATGGCTACACCTTC. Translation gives CASSKDWVGNGYTF.

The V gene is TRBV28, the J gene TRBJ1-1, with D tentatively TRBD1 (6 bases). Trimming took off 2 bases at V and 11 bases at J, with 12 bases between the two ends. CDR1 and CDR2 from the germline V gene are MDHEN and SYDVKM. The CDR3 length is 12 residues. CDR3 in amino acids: CASSLIQGRAFF. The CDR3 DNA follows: TGTGCCAGCAGTTTAATACAGGGTAGGGCTTTCTTT.

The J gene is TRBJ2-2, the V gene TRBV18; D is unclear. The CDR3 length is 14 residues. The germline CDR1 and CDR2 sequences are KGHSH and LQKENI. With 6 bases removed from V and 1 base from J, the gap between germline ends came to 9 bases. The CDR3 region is CASSQTQNTGELFF. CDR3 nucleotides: TGTGCCAGCTCCCAGACACAGAACACCGGGGAGCTGTTTTTT.

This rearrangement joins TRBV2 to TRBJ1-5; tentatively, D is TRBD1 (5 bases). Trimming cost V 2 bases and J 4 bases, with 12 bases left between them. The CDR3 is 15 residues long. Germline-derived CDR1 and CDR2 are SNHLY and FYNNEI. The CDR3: CASSELPGGNQPQHF. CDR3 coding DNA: TGTGCCAGCAGTGAATTACCCGGGGGTAATCAGCCCCAGCATTTT.

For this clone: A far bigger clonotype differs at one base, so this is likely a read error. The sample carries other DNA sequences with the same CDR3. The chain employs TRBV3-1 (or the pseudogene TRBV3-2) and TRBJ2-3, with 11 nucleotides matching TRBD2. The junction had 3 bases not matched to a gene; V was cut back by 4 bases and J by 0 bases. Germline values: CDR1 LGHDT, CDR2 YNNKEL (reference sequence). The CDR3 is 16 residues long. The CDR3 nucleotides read TGTGCCAGCAGCCCCTGGACTAGCGGGAGCACAGATACGCAGTATTTT. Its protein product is CASSPWTSGSTDTQYF.

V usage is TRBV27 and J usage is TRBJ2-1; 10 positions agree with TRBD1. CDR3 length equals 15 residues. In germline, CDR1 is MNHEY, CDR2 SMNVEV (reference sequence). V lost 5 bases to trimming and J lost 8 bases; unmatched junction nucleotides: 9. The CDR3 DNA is TGTGCCAGCAGTACAAGGACAGGGGGAGGGTATGAGCAGTTCTTC. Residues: CASSTRTGGGYEQFF.

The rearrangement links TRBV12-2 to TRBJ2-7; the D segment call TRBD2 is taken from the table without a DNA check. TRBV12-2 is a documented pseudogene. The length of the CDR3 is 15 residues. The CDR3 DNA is TGTGCAAGGCCCGAGCGGACTAGCGGCTCCTACGAGCAGTACTTC. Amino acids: CARPERTSGSYEQYF.

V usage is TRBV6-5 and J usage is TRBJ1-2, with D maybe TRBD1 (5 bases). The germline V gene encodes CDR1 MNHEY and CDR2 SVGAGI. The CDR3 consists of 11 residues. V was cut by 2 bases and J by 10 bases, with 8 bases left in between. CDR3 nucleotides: TGTGCCAGCAGTTACCAGGGTACCTACACCTTC. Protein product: CASSYQGTYTF.

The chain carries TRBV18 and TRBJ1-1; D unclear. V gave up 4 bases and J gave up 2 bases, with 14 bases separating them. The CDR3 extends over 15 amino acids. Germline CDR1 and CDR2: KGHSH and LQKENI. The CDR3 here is CASSRPNQDNTEAFF. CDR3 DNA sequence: TGTGCCAGCTCACGGCCTAATCAGGATAACACTGAAGCTTTCTTT. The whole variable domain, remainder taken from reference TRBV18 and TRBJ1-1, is NAGVMQNPRHLVRRRGQEARLRCSPMKGHSHVYWYRQLPEEGLKFMVYLQKENIIDESGMPKERFSAEFPKEGPSILRIQQVVRGDSAAYFCASSRPNQDNTEAFFGQGTRLTVV.